What follows is one T cell receptor (beta chain) and its context. Its target is not known. Produced via immunoSEQ multiplex PCR; TCRdb's table is partial and in-frame only. The data hold 200,000 to 250,000 clones, with approximately 88% observed a single time. This entry is derived from a study of cytomegalovirus exposure and HLA in healthy donors. The germline gives CDR1 SGHTA, CDR2 FQGTGA. The CDR3 has 12 amino acids. V dropped 1 base and J dropped 3 bases, with 4 bases sitting between them. Findings of the study overall: Rare TCR sequences predominated, though certain public TCRs were found in many donors.

The chain recombines TRBV7-3 with TRBJ2-7; no definite D call. Sequencing was done on a sample of PBMCs. This sequence originates from a woman in her 30s in good health and CMV-seropositive. CDR3 protein: CASSLNGYEQYF. CDR3 coding DNA: TGTGCCAGCAGCTTAAACGGCTACGAGCAGTACTTC.